A single sample gave rise to the 15 T cell receptor beta chains below, sequenced in a study of PD-1 blockade in classical Hodgkin lymphoma. Time point described: cycle 4 day 1 (C4D1), after 6 weeks of nivolumab. All patients relapsed after autologous stem cell transplantation, and brentuximab vedotin exposure varied. Only in-frame clones appear in the TCRdb table, and some are missing; sequencing was by immunoSEQ multiplex PCR. The sample lists under 130,000 clones; approximately 89% were seen once. Material: peripheral blood mononuclear cells (PBMCs), obtained before the fourth cycle of nivolumab. The receptors derive from a human donor with classical Hodgkin lymphoma.

This clone was seen a few times. The chain couples TRBV7-7 to TRBJ2-5; the match to TRBD1 covers 7 bases. Germline-derived CDR1 and CDR2 are SSHAT and FNYEAQ (reference sequence). The CDR3 has 13 amino acids. V trimming: 5 bases; J trimming: 2 bases; junction bases outside the gene matches: 2. The CDR3: CASSRDRQETQYF. The CDR3, as DNA: TGTGCCAGCAGCCGGGACAGACAAGAGACCCAGTACTTC.

This chain uses TRBV19 with TRBJ2-7, with D maybe TRBD1 (5 bases). The CDR3 contains 13 residues. Germline loops: CDR1 LNHDA, CDR2 SQIVND (reference sequence). V dropped 4 bases and J dropped 3 bases, with 10 bases sitting between them. CDR3 region: CASSRWQGYEQYF. The CDR3 bases are TGTGCCAGTAGTAGGTGGCAGGGCTACGAGCAGTACTTC.

The CDR3 region has the DNA TGTGCCAGCAGCTTTATGGACCAGGGGAATGAGCAGTTCTTC. This translates into CASSFMDQGNEQFF. The gene calls are TRBV11-1 and TRBJ2-1; possible D gene TRBD1, 6 bases. CDR3 length: 14 amino acids. Trimming took 3 bases from V and 7 from J, leaving 13 bases between them. Per the germline V gene, CDR1 is SGHAT and CDR2 is FQDESV (reference sequence).

DNA of the CDR3: TGTGCCAGCTCACCCCGAAATCGGGGAGGGCTGGGAGATACGCAGTATTTT. Translating gives CASSPRNRGGLGDTQYF. This chain joins TRBV18 and TRBJ2-3; 7 bases fit TRBD2. Germline CDR1 and CDR2: KGHSH and LQKENI. With V trimmed by 3 bases and J by 5 bases, 14 bases remained unmatched. The CDR3 runs to 17 residues.

This clone has a single count. The rearrangement links TRBV10-1 to TRBJ2-3; TRBD2 might be the D (6 bases). The CDR3 sequence is 19 residues long. V dropped 4 bases and J dropped 1 base, with 24 bases sitting between them. Germline-derived CDR1 and CDR2 are WNHNN and SYGVQD (reference sequence). The CDR3 loop reads CASSGRGTGSHFGTDTQYF. CDR3 bases: TGCGCCAGCAGTGGACGTGGGACCGGGAGCCACTTCGGCACAGATACGCAGTATTTT.

The J gene is TRBJ1-1, the V gene TRBV19; 8 bases are shared with TRBD1. The CDR3 is 15 amino acids. V lost 4 bases, J lost 1 base, and 5 bases stayed unmatched. Germline loops: CDR1 LNHDA, CDR2 SQIVND (reference sequence). This CDR3 is CASSRWTGRNTEAFF. The CDR3 nucleotides are TGTGCCAGTAGTAGATGGACAGGGCGGAACACTGAAGCTTTCTTT.

V is TRBV4-2 and J is TRBJ1-5; tentative D call: TRBD1 (6 bases). The CDR3 totals 16 residues. V was trimmed by 3 bases and J by 4 bases, leaving 16 bases between them. Germline CDR1 reads LGHNA; CDR2 reads YNFKEQ. The CDR3 bases are TGTGCCAGCAGCCACGATACAGGGAGCCTTAATCAGCCCCAGCATTTT. Amino acids: CASSHDTGSLNQPQHF.

CDR3 bases: TGTGCCAGCACAGGGTTTGGCTACACCTTC. Its translation: CASTGFGYTF. The V call is TRBV7-9, the J call TRBJ1-2; possibly TRBD1 for D (5 bases). This CDR3 is built from 10 residues. Trimming stripped 7 bases from V and 7 bases from J, with 7 bases between. Germline CDR1 is SEHNR and CDR2 is FQNEAQ (reference sequence).

The chain uses TRBV30 and TRBJ1-1; the match to TRBD1 covers 9 bases. V lost 5 bases to trimming and J lost 0 bases; unmatched junction nucleotides: 4. Germline V CDR1 and CDR2: GTSNPN, SVGIG (reference sequence). This CDR3 region has 14 residues. This CDR3 is CAWGQGILNTEAFF. The CDR3 bases are TGTGCCTGGGGACAGGGGATTTTGAACACTGAAGCTTTCTTT.

This clone was observed a single time. J is TRBJ2-1 and V is TRBV19; 7 bases line up with TRBD2. Germline CDR1 and CDR2: LNHDA and SQIVND (reference sequence). Trimming took 2 bases from V and 4 from J; bases not matched to a gene: 2. CDR3 size: 14 residues. Here the CDR3 DNA reads TGTGCCAGTAGTATAAGGCGGGGGTACAATGAGCAGTTCTTC. Protein sequence: CASSIRRGYNEQFF.

The chain has TRBV6-5 and TRBJ2-7; the D is unclear. Per germline, CDR1 MNHEY and CDR2 SVGAGI. The CDR3 extends over 12 amino acids. Trimming cost V 4 bases and J 2 bases, with 6 bases left between them. The CDR3 nucleotides read TGTGCCAGCAGTTCTCGGGCCTACGAGCAGTACTTC. The encoded protein is CASSSRAYEQYF.

Notes on this clone: The same CDR3 can be traced to other DNA sequences in this sample. CDR3 DNA: TGCGCCAGCAGCCAAGTCCCTACTAGCGGCTTCAACACCGGGGAGCTGTTTTTT. Residues: CASSQVPTSGFNTGELFF. The rearrangement links TRBV4-3 to TRBJ2-2; 8 nucleotides line up with TRBD2. The CDR3 is made up of 18 amino acids. Per germline, CDR1 LGHNA and CDR2 YSLEER. J was trimmed by 2 bases and V by 1 base; bases with no gene match: 9.

The chain employs TRBV4-2 and TRBJ2-1; no reliable D call. V was cut by 3 bases and J by 5 bases, with 5 bases left in between. CDR1 is LGHNA, CDR2 YNFKEQ, per germline. The CDR3 length is 12 residues. In DNA form, the CDR3 reads TGTGCCAGCAGCCATCACAACAATGAGCAGTTCTTC. Its protein is CASSHHNNEQFF.

This clone appeared a single time. The rearrangement uses TRBV28 and TRBJ2-2; D gene uncertain. The V end was cut by 7 bases, the J end by 9 bases, with 15 bases between. CDR1 MDHEN and CDR2 SYDVKM come from the germline V gene. This CDR3 has 13 residues. CDR3 coding DNA: TGTGCCAGCACCCAACTCAAGGGAAGGGAGCTGTTTTTT. The encoded protein is CASTQLKGRELFF.

The rearrangement joins TRBV15 to TRBJ1-4; no clear D. Germline V gene lookup returns CDR1 LNHNV and CDR2 YYDKDF (reference sequence). The CDR3 consists of 13 residues. The V gene lost 5 bases and the J gene lost 5 bases, with 9 bases spanning the gap. The CDR3 coding sequence is TGTGCCACCAGCCGTTCACGAAATGAAAAACTGTTTTTT. Encoded protein: CATSRSRNEKLFF.